Each of the 27 T cell receptor beta chains below was sequenced from the same sample in a study of blood T cell repertoires in COVID-19. The table came from immunoSEQ multiplex PCR; TCRdb's copy has only in-frame clones and leaves some out. The table has 330,000 or so clones, around 90% seen once; the top ten hold 3.9%. The sample was peripheral blood. All receptors derive from a woman in her fifties or sixties with COVID-19, enrolled during active disease.

This clone was counted between two and nine times. This rearrangement joins TRBV18 to TRBJ1-2, with TRBD1 matching 7 bases. CDR3 length equals 15 residues. Per germline, CDR1 KGHSH and CDR2 LQKENI. V shed 3 bases, J shed 3 bases, and the junction held 7 bases outside the gene matches. The CDR3 is CASSPNRGEYYGYTF. In DNA, the CDR3 is TGTGCCAGCTCACCTAACAGGGGAGAGTACTATGGCTACACCTTC.

V and J are TRBV10-3 and TRBJ1-4; D perhaps matches TRBD1 (6 bases). V lost 9 bases and J lost 2, with 10 bases in between. The germline V gene encodes CDR1 ENHRY and CDR2 SYGVKD. The CDR3 has 13 residues. CDR3 amino acids: CAISQGTNEKLFF. The CDR3, as DNA: TGTGCCATTTCACAGGGCACTAATGAAAAACTGTTTTTT.

CDR3 sequence reads: CASSPPRQGTNEAFF. CDR3 in DNA: TGTGCCAGTAGTCCCCCCCGACAGGGTACTAACGAAGCTTTCTTT. The rearrangement uses TRBV19 and TRBJ1-1; 7 bases are a match to TRBD1. With V trimmed by 5 bases and J by 8 bases, 14 bases remained unmatched. From germline, CDR1 is LNHDA and CDR2 SQIVND (reference sequence). CDR3 length: 15 residues.

The CDR3 DNA reads TGTGCCAGCAGTGAGATACAGGGGGCGAGGGAAAAACTGTTTTTT. Its translation: CASSEIQGAREKLFF. The gene calls are TRBV6-1 and TRBJ1-4, with TRBD1 matching 9 bases. With 3 bases clipped from V and 8 bases from J, the junction kept 7 bases outside the gene matches. Germline V CDR1 and CDR2: MNHNS, SASEGT. This CDR3 contains 15 residues.

As DNA, the CDR3 is TGTGCCAGCAGCCTGAGGCCTTCTGGAGGCCAGAAAAATGAAAAACTGTTTTTT. Translation: CASSLRPSGGQKNEKLFF. V gene TRBV4-2 combines with J gene TRBJ1-4; D is ambiguous. Trimming stripped 4 bases from V and 5 bases from J, with 23 bases between. The CDR3 runs to 18 residues. Germline CDR1 reads LGHNA; CDR2 reads YNFKEQ.

The chain recombines TRBV5-8 with TRBJ1-2; no definite D call. The CDR3 sequence is 17 residues long. Germline V gene sequence: CDR1 SGHTS, CDR2 YDEGEE. V was trimmed by 0 bases and J by 4 bases, leaving 19 bases between them. The CDR3 sequence: CASSLGFSVRATYGYTF. As DNA, the CDR3 is TGTGCCAGCAGCTTGGGATTCTCGGTCCGCGCAACCTATGGCTACACCTTC.

J is TRBJ2-1 and V is TRBV5-6; 8 nucleotides agree with TRBD2. Germline V gives CDR1 SGHDT, CDR2 YYEEEE. This CDR3 spans 16 amino acids. V was clipped by 2 bases and J by 0 bases; unmatched bases: 4. CDR3 amino acids: CASSLKRGSSYNEQFF. DNA of the CDR3: TGTGCCAGCAGCTTAAAGCGGGGGAGCTCCTACAATGAGCAGTTCTTC.

This chain links TRBV9 with TRBJ2-1, with 9 positions matching TRBD1. The J segment lost 5 bases and the V segment lost 3 bases, leaving 6 bases of the junction unmatched. CDR3 length: 15 amino acids. The germline V gene has CDR1 SGDLS and CDR2 YYNGEE. The CDR3 protein is CASSARDRDNNEQFF. The CDR3 coding sequence is TGTGCCAGCAGCGCAAGGGACAGGGATAACAATGAGCAGTTCTTC. Together with reference TRBV9 and TRBJ2-1, the CDR3 gives the full variable domain: DSGVTQTPKHLITATGQRVTLRCSPRSGDLSVYWYQQSLDQGLQFLIQYYNGEERAKGNILERFSAQQFPDLHSELNLSSLELGDSALYFCASSARDRDNNEQFFGPGTRLTVL.

The chain carries TRBV5-1 and TRBJ2-3; 7 bases map to TRBD2. The germline V gene encodes CDR1 SGHRS and CDR2 YFSETQ. V shed 4 bases, J shed 2 bases, and the junction held 7 bases outside the gene matches. CDR3 length equals 15 residues. The CDR3: CASSVSGNPTDTQYF. The DNA of the CDR3 is TGCGCCAGCAGCGTCAGCGGGAACCCCACAGATACGCAGTATTTT.

V is TRBV18 and J is TRBJ1-6; D remains unclear. The germline gives CDR1 KGHSH, CDR2 LQKENI. V dropped 10 bases and J dropped 7 bases, with 11 bases sitting between them. CDR3 size: 12 residues. CDR3 loop: CATRSMNSPLHF. DNA for the CDR3: TGTGCCACCCGTTCTATGAATTCACCCCTCCACTTT.

V is TRBV10-1 and J is TRBJ2-2; TRBD2 matches at 8 bases. With V trimmed by 6 bases and J by 6 bases, 15 bases remained unmatched. The CDR3 sequence is 17 residues long. CDR1 is WNHNN and CDR2 is SYGVQD in the germline V gene (reference sequence). As DNA, the CDR3 is TGCGCCAGCAGCGCATACCCAGCGGGGGACCAGTCCGGGGAGCTGTTTTTT. Translation: CASSAYPAGDQSGELFF.

The rearrangement links TRBV6-4 to TRBJ1-1, with TRBD1 matching 7 bases. Germline trimming cut 6 bases from V and 1 base from J; bases unmatched to any gene: 5. The CDR3 covers 14 residues. CDR1 MRHNA and CDR2 SNTAGT come from the germline V gene. The CDR3 region is CASRTGSGNTEAFF. The CDR3 DNA reads as TGTGCCAGCAGGACAGGGTCGGGGAACACTGAAGCTTTCTTT.

The chain joins TRBV6-1 to TRBJ1-2; 7 positions agree with TRBD1. Germline V gene lookup returns CDR1 MNHNS and CDR2 SASEGT. Losses at the gene ends were 10 bases for V and 1 base for J; bases not matched to a gene: 12. The CDR3 has 15 residues. CDR3 bases: TGTGCCACTACTGACAGGGACCAGAGTAACTATGGCTACACCTTC. Residues: CATTDRDQSNYGYTF.

The chain uses TRBV10-2 and TRBJ2-1, with D perhaps TRBD2 (6 bases). This CDR3 comprises 16 residues. Germline V gene data show CDR1 as WSHSY and CDR2 as SAAADI. The ends were cut back, 3 bases at V and 0 bases at J, with 12 bases in the middle. CDR3: CASSDGGSSSYNEQFF. CDR3 sequence (DNA): TGCGCCAGCAGTGATGGGGGGTCGAGCTCCTACAATGAGCAGTTCTTC.

This chain joins TRBV7-2 and TRBJ2-3, with 7 bases identical to TRBD1. Trimming at V came to 5 bases and at J to 4 bases, leaving 6 bases not matched to a gene. CDR1 and CDR2 from the germline V gene are SGHTA and FQGNSA. The CDR3 has 14 residues. CDR3: CASSRDRAPDTQYF. The CDR3 nucleotides are TGTGCCAGCAGCCGTGACAGGGCCCCAGATACGCAGTATTTT.

J is TRBJ2-1 and V is TRBV11-3, with D maybe TRBD1 (5 bases). Trimming stripped 5 bases from V and 3 bases from J, with 8 bases between. The CDR3 runs to 13 residues. CDR1 and CDR2 from the germline V gene are SGHNT and YENEEA. This CDR3 reads CASSRDSYNEQFF. DNA for the CDR3: TGTGCCAGCAGCCGCGACAGCTACAATGAGCAGTTCTTC.

The V and J genes are TRBV5-4 and TRBJ2-2; possible D gene TRBD1, 6 bases. Germline V gene data show CDR1 as SGHNT and CDR2 as YYREEE (reference sequence). This CDR3 has 15 amino acids. Trimming took off 2 bases at V and 2 bases at J, with 10 bases between the two ends. CDR3 protein: CASSLQGPNTGELFF. The CDR3 DNA reads as TGTGCCAGCAGCTTACAGGGTCCCAACACCGGGGAGCTGTTTTTT.

The chain joins TRBV7-9 to TRBJ2-7; TRBD2 aligns across 7 bases. This CDR3 region has 15 residues. Per germline, CDR1 SEHNR and CDR2 FQNEAQ (reference sequence). J was trimmed by 2 bases and V by 5 bases; bases with no gene match: 9. The CDR3 loop is CASSPTIGGTYEQYF. The CDR3, as DNA: TGTGCCAGCAGCCCCACGATCGGGGGGACCTACGAGCAGTACTTC.

V is TRBV7-3 and J is TRBJ1-1, with D possibly TRBD1 on 5 matching bases. Germline values: CDR1 SGHTA, CDR2 FQGTGA. The V gene lost 5 bases and the J gene lost 0 bases, with 7 bases spanning the gap. The CDR3 runs to 13 residues. The CDR3 coding sequence is TGTGCCAGCAGCCCACAGGTGAACACTGAAGCTTTCTTT. It yields the protein CASSPQVNTEAFF. Together with reference TRBV7-3 and TRBJ1-1, the CDR3 gives the full variable domain: GAGVSQTPSNKVTEKGKYVELRCDPISGHTALYWYRQSLGQGPEFLIYFQGTGAADDSGLPNDRFFAVRPEGSVSTLKIQRTERGDSAVYLCASSPQVNTEAFFGQGTRLTVV.

The chain has TRBV6-5 and TRBJ1-6; D unresolved. Trimming took 6 bases from V and 5 from J, leaving 14 bases between them. This CDR3 spans 15 amino acids. Germline V CDR1 and CDR2: MNHEY, SVGAGI. The CDR3 here is CASSLSQNNNSPLHF. The DNA of the CDR3 is TGTGCCAGCAGCTTATCACAGAACAATAATTCACCCCTCCACTTT.

The chain carries TRBV7-9 and TRBJ2-5; a weak D match, TRBD2 (5 bases). Germline values: CDR1 SEHNR, CDR2 FQNEAQ (reference sequence). The CDR3 is 14 residues long. Deletions cut 1 base from V and 5 bases from J, with 11 bases between. The CDR3 DNA follows: TGTGCCAGCAGCTTAGTCGTCGGGGAGGAGACCCAGTACTTC. Translated, it gives CASSLVVGEETQYF.

The rearrangement joins TRBV19 to TRBJ2-2; TRBD1 is a possible D gene (6 bases). This CDR3 has 16 residues. V lost 3 bases and J lost 4, with 15 bases in between. Germline CDR1 is LNHDA and CDR2 is SQIVND (reference sequence). The DNA of the CDR3 is TGTGCCAGTAGTATTTACCGACAGGATGCCACCGGGGAGCTGTTTTTT. Protein: CASSIYRQDATGELFF. Full variable domain (missing parts from reference TRBV19 and TRBJ2-2): DGGITQSPKYLFRKEGQNVTLSCEQNLNHDAMYWYRQDPGQGLRLIYYSQIVNDFQKGDIAEGYSVSREKKESFPLTVTSAQKNPTAFYLCASSIYRQDATGELFFGEGSRLTVL.

The V and J genes are TRBV18 and TRBJ2-7; 10 bases line up with TRBD1. The CDR3 consists of 15 residues. The germline gives CDR1 KGHSH, CDR2 LQKENI. Trimming cost V 8 bases and J 2 bases; bases outside gene matches: 9. The CDR3 coding sequence is TGTGCCAGCGCCAGAGGGACAGGGGAACCCTACGAGCAGTACTTC. The encoded protein is CASARGTGEPYEQYF. The full variable domain, rest sourced from reference TRBV18 and TRBJ2-7, is NAGVMQNPRHLVRRRGQEARLRCSPMKGHSHVYWYRQLPEEGLKFMVYLQKENIIDESGMPKERFSAEFPKEGPSILRIQQVVRGDSAAYFCASARGTGEPYEQYFGPGTRLTVT.

The chain links TRBV18 to TRBJ1-2, with 9 nucleotides matching TRBD1. Germline values: CDR1 KGHSH, CDR2 LQKENI. The CDR3 covers 16 residues. J gave up 2 bases and V 3 bases, and 7 bases lay outside the gene matches. This chain's CDR3 is CASSPDRGTSNYGYTF. CDR3 in DNA: TGTGCCAGCTCACCGGACAGGGGCACTTCGAACTATGGCTACACCTTC.

J is TRBJ1-6 and V is TRBV7-2, with a possible D match to TRBD1 (6 bases). The CDR3 loop spans 15 amino acids. V dropped 5 bases and J dropped 4 bases, with 12 bases sitting between them. CDR1 is SGHTA and CDR2 is FQGNSA in the germline V gene. In nucleotides, the CDR3 is TGTGCCAGCAGCCTACAGGGAACGTATAATTCACCCCTCCACTTT. Translating gives CASSLQGTYNSPLHF.

The chain carries TRBV28 and TRBJ1-2; 8 positions agree with TRBD1. Germline trimming cut 6 bases from V and 2 bases from J; bases unmatched to any gene: 5. CDR3 length: 14 amino acids. The germline CDR1 and CDR2 sequences are MDHEN and SYDVKM. The CDR3 spells CASRVDRVNYGYTF. DNA of the CDR3: TGTGCCAGCAGGGTGGACAGGGTGAACTATGGCTACACCTTC.

The chain joins TRBV19 to TRBJ1-1; maybe TRBD1 (6 bases). The CDR3 runs to 15 residues. V lost 5 bases and J lost 0, with 13 bases in between. Looked up from germline, CDR1 is LNHDA and CDR2 is SQIVND (reference sequence). DNA for the CDR3: TGTGCCAGTAGTCCATCGGGACACATGAACACTGAAGCTTTCTTT. Translation gives CASSPSGHMNTEAFF.